Listed below are T cell receptor beta chains from one sample, sequenced in a study of T cell repertoires in cytomegalovirus infection. TCRdb re-analysed the reads in MiXCR, keeping a single row per CDR3 protein. The data contain about 47,000 distinct CDR3 sequences, around 18% of them singletons. Their specific antigens are unknown. Sequencing was performed on CD8+ T cells from cultured PBMCs, taken from culture after CMV antigen stimulation. These receptors were collected from a human donor in good health (CMV status not recorded). Some clones in this sample may be carry-over from other donors' samples. The CDR3 runs from the conserved cysteine through the conserved F or W. A D gene is named only where the DNA matches it firmly. Clone size, where shown, is once, few, many, or a class for clones that have expanded.

J | size | D | V | DNA | CDR3
TRBJ2-3 | - | TRBD2 | TRBV7-2 | TGTGCCAGCAGCTTAGCGAGGGATAGCGGGGGGTCAGAGGATACGCAGTATTTT | CASSLARDSGGSEDTQYF
TRBJ1-4 | - | - | TRBV27 | TGTGCCAGCAGTTCCGACCCGGGGCGGAATGAAAAACTGTTTTTT | CASSSDPGRNEKLFF
TRBJ2-3 | few | - | TRBV11-1 | TGTGCCAGCAGCCCCATCCGAGATACGCAGTATTTT | CASSPIRDTQYF
TRBJ1-2 | - | TRBD1 | TRBV7-4 | TGTGCCACGGACAGGGCAGGCTACACCTTC | CATDRAGYTF
TRBJ2-7 | many | - | TRBV12-3/TRBV12-4 | TGTGCCAGCAATCCGTGGGGCGTCGGCTACGAGCAGTACTTC | CASNPWGVGYEQYF
TRBJ2-3 | few | TRBD1 | TRBV5-1 | TGCGCCAGCAGCATAGGGACGGATACAGGGGGAGATACGCAGTATTTT | CASSIGTDTGGDTQYF
TRBJ1-1 | - | TRBD1 | TRBV2 | TGTGCCAGCAGGCCTCGGACAGGGGGAACCACTGAAGCTTTCTTT | CASRPRTGGTTEAFF
TRBJ1-1 | many | - | TRBV7-9 | TGTGCCAGCAGCTTAGAAGGGTTAAACACTGAAGCTTTCTTT | CASSLEGLNTEAFF
TRBJ1-4 | few | TRBD1 | TRBV7-9 | TGTGCCAGCAGCCCCCTGACAGGGGGCGCCGAAAAACTGTTTTTT | CASSPLTGGAEKLFF
TRBJ2-7 | few | - | TRBV10-3 | TGTGCCATCAGTACGGACCGTTCCTACGAGCAGTACTTC | CAISTDRSYEQYF
TRBJ1-1 | - | - | TRBV30 | TGTGCCTGGTTAGGGGGTATGAACACTGAAGCTTTCTTT | CAWLGGMNTEAFF
TRBJ1-1 | many | - | TRBV29-1 | TGCAGCGTTGAAGTGGGGAGTACTGAAGCTTTCTTT | CSVEVGSTEAFF
TRBJ1-1 | few | - | TRBV27 | TGTGCCAGCAGTTTAGGTTTTGAAGCTTTCTTT | CASSLGFEAFF
TRBJ1-5 | - | - | TRBV15 | TGTGCCACCAGCAGAGTGCGGGCAGACAATCAGCCCCAGCATTTT | CATSRVRADNQPQHF
TRBJ2-5 | many | - | TRBV5-4 | TGTGCCAGCAGCGGAGAGGCGGAGACCCAGTACTTC | CASSGEAETQYF
TRBJ2-1 | - | TRBD2 | TRBV27 | TGTGCCAGCAGTCCGGCGGGGAGGGAATCCTACAATGAGCAGTTCTTC | CASSPAGRESYNEQFF
TRBJ1-5 | many | - | TRBV23-1 | TGCGCCAGCAGTCGGCCGGGTCGCAATCAGCCCCAGCATTTT | CASSRPGRNQPQHF
TRBJ2-3 | many | - | TRBV10-3 | TGTGCCATCAGTAAGGGAGGCACAGATACGCAGTATTTT | CAISKGGTDTQYF
TRBJ1-5 | - | - | TRBV6-8 | TGTGCCAGCAGTCTCGGAGGTCCGCCGCCCCAGCATTTT | CASSLGGPPPQHF
TRBJ1-2 | many | - | TRBV6-1 | TGTGCCGGAAAGTGGGGGTACGGCTACACCTTC | CAGKWGYGYTF
TRBJ2-6 | few | - | TRBV4-3 | TGCGCCAGCAGCCAAGATGTCGATGTCAACGTCCTGACTTTC | CASSQDVDVNVLTF
TRBJ1-1 | few | - | TRBV14 | TGTGCCAGCAGCCAAGGGACCAGGGTAAGGAACACTGAAGCTTTCTTT | CASSQGTRVRNTEAFF
TRBJ1-1 | - | TRBD1 | TRBV5-1 | TGCGCCAGCAGCGGCAGGGGGCTGTCGGACACTGAAGCTTTCTTT | CASSGRGLSDTEAFF
TRBJ2-7 | - | TRBD2 | TRBV7-4 | TGTGCCAGCAGCGAATCGGGGGGGGTCAACGAGCAGTACTTC | CASSESGGVNEQYF
TRBJ1-5 | many | - | TRBV7-2 | TGTGCCAGCAGCTTAAGCCGGGAGGAGCCCCAGCATTTT | CASSLSREEPQHF
TRBJ1-1 | few | - | TRBV14 | TGTGCCAGCAGGATGGCGGGCACTGAAGCTTTCTTT | CASRMAGTEAFF
TRBJ1-2 | few | - | TRBV14 | TGTGCCAGCAGCCAAGACCAGGACTATGGCTACACCTTC | CASSQDQDYGYTF
TRBJ2-5 | few | - | TRBV3-1 | TGTGCCAGCAGCCCACCCCTGGAGACCCAGTACTTC | CASSPPLETQYF
TRBJ1-2 | few | TRBD1 | TRBV6-1 | TGTGCCAGCAGTGAAGCCGAGGACAGGGCTAATGGCTACACCTTC | CASSEAEDRANGYTF
TRBJ2-6 | - | TRBD1 | TRBV2 | TGTGCCAGCAGTCCCCCCCTTGACAGGGTAACATTGTCCGGGGCCAACGTCCTGACTTTC | CASSPPLDRVTLSGANVLTF
TRBJ2-1 | many | TRBD1 | TRBV7-8 | TGTGCCAGCAGCTTAAAAGGTTGGACAGGGAGGTACAATGAGCAGTTCTTC | CASSLKGWTGRYNEQFF
TRBJ2-1 | many | - | TRBV5-8 | TGTGCCAGCAGCTTGTGGGACCAATACAATGAGCAGTTCTTC | CASSLWDQYNEQFF